This is a list of T cell receptor beta chains from one sample in a study of T cells after yellow fever vaccination. TCRdb processed the 5' RACE reads anew with MiXCR; each CDR3 protein has one entry. The sample lists 450,000 to 600,000 distinct CDR3 sequences, approximately 13% occurring once. Sample: PBMCs, taken on the day of the yellow fever booster vaccination. All receptors come from a man younger than 45 who received the YFV17D yellow fever vaccine. The CDR3 runs from the conserved cysteine through the conserved F or W. Fields, in order: clone size, J gene, D gene, V gene, CDR3 DNA, CDR3 protein. A D gene is named only where the DNA matches it firmly. Clone size is shown for a subset of rows, as once, few, many or a class of expanded clone.

size: many; J: TRBJ2-3; D: NA; V: TRBV3-1; DNA: TGTGCCAGCAGCCAGACCGATACGCAGTATTTT; CDR3: CASSQTDTQYF
size: few; J: TRBJ2-4; D: NA; V: TRBV6-2/TRBV6-3; DNA: TGTGCCAGCAGCCGGGGACACACCAAAAACATTCAGTACTTC; CDR3: CASSRGHTKNIQYF
size: NA; J: TRBJ2-4; D: TRBD2; V: TRBV5-1; DNA: TGCGCCAGCAGTTCGGGACTAGCGGGATTACCAGCCAAAAACATTCAGTACTTC; CDR3: CASSSGLAGLPAKNIQYF
size: NA; J: TRBJ2-1; D: TRBD1; V: TRBV5-1; DNA: TGCGCCAGCCAAGCAGACAGGGGGTTCGTCAATGAGCAGTTCTTC; CDR3: CASQADRGFVNEQFF
size: many; J: TRBJ2-1; D: NA; V: TRBV3-1; DNA: TGTGCCAGTAGTTCTAGCGGAGGGGGGAATGAGCAGTTCTTC; CDR3: CASSSSGGGNEQFF
size: few; J: TRBJ2-7; D: TRBD2; V: TRBV12-3/TRBV12-4; DNA: TGTGCCAGCAGCTCTAGCGGGAGAGGGCTTTACGAGCAGTACTTC; CDR3: CASSSSGRGLYEQYF
size: NA; J: TRBJ2-6; D: NA; V: TRBV27; DNA: TGTGCCAGCAGAATACAGTCTGGGGCCAACGTCCTGACTTTC; CDR3: CASRIQSGANVLTF
size: few; J: TRBJ2-3; D: NA; V: TRBV7-2; DNA: TGTGCCAGCAGCCTTGGCGGGCACGCAGATACGCAGTATTTT; CDR3: CASSLGGHADTQYF
size: few; J: TRBJ2-1; D: TRBD2; V: TRBV27; DNA: TGTGCCAGCAGTTTCGGACGGGAGGCGTCCAATGAGCAGTTCTTC; CDR3: CASSFGREASNEQFF
size: once; J: TRBJ1-4; D: NA; V: TRBV7-2; DNA: TGTGCCAGCAGCTTATATATCAGGGCAGCGAGCGAAAAACTGTTTTTT; CDR3: CASSLYIRAASEKLFF
size: few; J: TRBJ2-7; D: NA; V: TRBV3-1; DNA: TGTGCCAGCAGCCAAGCCCTTGAGGACGAGCAGTACTTC; CDR3: CASSQALEDEQYF
size: few; J: TRBJ2-7; D: TRBD1; V: TRBV19; DNA: TGTGCCAGTAGTCAAGGGGACAGAGCCTACGAGCAGTACTTC; CDR3: CASSQGDRAYEQYF
size: few; J: TRBJ1-1; D: NA; V: TRBV2; DNA: TGTGCCAGCAATTGGGGGAGGGACGGAGAAGCTTTCTTT; CDR3: CASNWGRDGEAFF
size: few; J: TRBJ2-1; D: NA; V: TRBV3-1; DNA: TGTGCCAGCAGCCAAGATCAGGTTAGAGATGAGCAGTTCTTC; CDR3: CASSQDQVRDEQFF
size: many; J: TRBJ1-5; D: NA; V: TRBV12-3/TRBV12-4; DNA: TGTGCCAGCAGTCTGGGGGGCTGGCAGCCCCAGCATTTT; CDR3: CASSLGGWQPQHF
size: few; J: TRBJ1-3; D: NA; V: TRBV10-3; DNA: TGTGCCATCAGTGTGGGCCCGGGCTCTGGAAACACCATATATTTT; CDR3: CAISVGPGSGNTIYF
size: NA; J: TRBJ2-1; D: TRBD2; V: TRBV6-6; DNA: TGTGCCACGGGCCGGGGACTAGCCAATGAGCAGTTCTTC; CDR3: CATGRGLANEQFF
size: NA; J: TRBJ2-3; D: NA; V: TRBV20-1; DNA: TGCAGTGCTAGAGTTCGGAGGACAATCTTCCCAGATACGCAGTATTTT; CDR3: CSARVRRTIFPDTQYF
size: NA; J: TRBJ2-1; D: NA; V: TRBV6-5; DNA: TGTGCCAGCAGTTACTCGAATTCGAATGAGCAGTTCTTC; CDR3: CASSYSNSNEQFF
size: NA; J: TRBJ2-3; D: TRBD1; V: TRBV6-1; DNA: TGTGCCATCGGGGACAGTAACACAGATACGCAGTATTTT; CDR3: CAIGDSNTDTQYF
size: few; J: TRBJ2-3; D: NA; V: TRBV11-2; DNA: TGTGCCAGCAGCTCACAAAATTGGGACACAGATACGCAGTATTTT; CDR3: CASSSQNWDTDTQYF
size: NA; J: TRBJ2-1; D: TRBD1; V: TRBV5-4; DNA: TGTGCCAGCAGTCAACCGACAGGGGTCAGTGAGCAGTTCTTC; CDR3: CASSQPTGVSEQFF
size: NA; J: TRBJ2-1; D: NA; V: TRBV5-1; DNA: TGCGCCAGCAGCTTGGCCTCAGGAGGCAATGAGCAGTTCTTC; CDR3: CASSLASGGNEQFF
size: few; J: TRBJ2-6; D: NA; V: TRBV12-3/TRBV12-4; DNA: TGTGCCAGCTTCCGGGCGGGGGCCAACGTCCTGACTTTC; CDR3: CASFRAGANVLTF
size: few; J: TRBJ2-2; D: NA; V: TRBV2; DNA: TGTGCCAGCATGCAGTTGGGGGAGCTGTTTTTT; CDR3: CASMQLGELFF
size: few; J: TRBJ2-1; D: TRBD2; V: TRBV27; DNA: TGTGCCAGCAGTCCCCTCTCGGGACTAGCGGAGTTCTTC; CDR3: CASSPLSGLAEFF
size: few; J: TRBJ1-4; D: NA; V: TRBV7-2; DNA: TGTGCCAGCAGCCGGAACGGGGGCGGGGAAAAACTGTTTTTT; CDR3: CASSRNGGGEKLFF
size: many; J: TRBJ2-7; D: NA; V: TRBV15; DNA: TGTGCCACCAGCAGAGAAGTGGGTCAGAATAGCGAGCAGTACTTC; CDR3: CATSREVGQNSEQYF
size: NA; J: TRBJ2-1; D: NA; V: TRBV7-2; DNA: TGTGCCAGCAGCTTTTCGTACGCCGTCGAGCAGTTCTTC; CDR3: CASSFSYAVEQFF
size: few; J: TRBJ2-3; D: NA; V: TRBV5-1; DNA: TGCGCCAGCAGCGTATTCAGTCCAGTCGGCACAGATACGCAGTATTTT; CDR3: CASSVFSPVGTDTQYF
size: NA; J: TRBJ2-3; D: NA; V: TRBV7-9; DNA: TGTGCCAACAGCTTAACGACAGATACGCAGTATTTT; CDR3: CANSLTTDTQYF
size: NA; J: TRBJ2-3; D: NA; V: TRBV29-1; DNA: TGCAGCGTTCTCGGCTCCTCGAGGAGCACAGATACGCAGTATTTT; CDR3: CSVLGSSRSTDTQYF
size: NA; J: TRBJ2-5; D: NA; V: TRBV19; DNA: TGTGCCAGTAGTCCCCTCGGGTCCCCGGGGGAGACCCAGTACTTC; CDR3: CASSPLGSPGETQYF
size: few; J: TRBJ2-7; D: NA; V: TRBV7-6; DNA: TGTGCCAGCAGCCCCAAACTTGGACTATCCTACGAGCAGTACTTC; CDR3: CASSPKLGLSYEQYF
size: few; J: TRBJ2-1; D: NA; V: TRBV3-1; DNA: TGTGCCAGCAGCCCCCTTCGGTACAATGAGCAGTTCTTC; CDR3: CASSPLRYNEQFF
size: few; J: TRBJ2-2; D: TRBD1; V: TRBV3-1; DNA: TGTGCCAGCAGCCAAGATCCGACAGGGGGCGTTTACGGGGAGCTGTTTTTT; CDR3: CASSQDPTGGVYGELFF
size: NA; J: TRBJ2-3; D: NA; V: TRBV5-1; DNA: TGCGCCAGCAGCTTGGGTAGGACTCGACAAGATACGCAGTATTTT; CDR3: CASSLGRTRQDTQYF
size: few; J: TRBJ2-2; D: NA; V: TRBV4-3; DNA: TGCGCCAGCAGTAAGACGGGGGAGCTGTTTTTT; CDR3: CASSKTGELFF
size: NA; J: TRBJ1-4; D: NA; V: TRBV20-1; DNA: TGCAGTGCTAGAGTTCCTATTAGGGTTGGTGAGGTCGAAAAACTGTTTTTT; CDR3: CSARVPIRVGEVEKLFF
size: NA; J: TRBJ2-1; D: TRBD2; V: TRBV7-2; DNA: TGTGCCAGCAGCTTTGCACTAGCGGTTGAAGGTCAGTTCTTC; CDR3: CASSFALAVEGQFF
size: few; J: TRBJ2-1; D: NA; V: TRBV7-9; DNA: TGTGCCAGCAGCTTAAGCCTAGTGGCCGGTGAGCAGTTCTTC; CDR3: CASSLSLVAGEQFF
size: NA; J: TRBJ2-7; D: TRBD1; V: TRBV4-2; DNA: TGTGCCAGCAGCCGCGGACAGGAAAGGACCTACGAGCAGTACTTC; CDR3: CASSRGQERTYEQYF
size: NA; J: TRBJ2-1; D: NA; V: TRBV2; DNA: TGTGCCAGCAGTGACTCCAGCGTTAGGGAGCAGTTCTTC; CDR3: CASSDSSVREQFF